One sample yielded the 5 T cell receptor beta chains listed below, sequenced in a study of brain T cells in children with intractable seizures. Using immunoSEQ multiplex PCR, the repertoire was profiled, and TCRdb retains in-frame clones only, with some absent. The sample shows under 45,000 clones, more than 80% of them seen only once. The sample here was peripheral blood, taken at surgery. Source of these receptors: a girl under 10 years old with tuberous sclerosis and intractable seizures.

The chain has TRBV7-3 and TRBJ2-2; D remains ambiguous. The V end was cut by 6 bases, the J end by 1 base, with 3 bases between. The germline V gene encodes CDR1 SGHTA and CDR2 FQGTGA. This CDR3 is built from 12 residues. Written as DNA, the CDR3 is TGTGCCAGCAGGGTGAACACCGGGGAGCTGTTTTTT. This gives the protein CASRVNTGELFF.

This clone was counted only a few times. The chain joins TRBV27 to TRBJ2-2, with 7 bases lining up with TRBD2. The CDR3 extends over 18 amino acids. Germline V gene data show CDR1 as MNHEY and CDR2 as SMNVEV (reference sequence). V was pared by 3 bases and J by 3 bases, with 13 bases of the junction left unmatched. Written as DNA, the CDR3 is TGTGCCAGCAGTTTGATGGTAGGGAGGGGCTTTGACACCGGGGAGCTGTTTTTT. Translation gives CASSLMVGRGFDTGELFF.

V is TRBV4-1 and J is TRBJ2-2; D possibly corresponds to TRBD1 (5 bases). The CDR3 runs to 17 residues. Germline V gives CDR1 MGHRA, CDR2 YSYEKL. With 0 bases removed from V and 4 bases from J, the gap between germline ends came to 15 bases. CDR3 residues: CASSQESRGRRTGELFF. The CDR3 nucleotides are TGCGCCAGCAGCCAAGAGTCAAGGGGTAGACGCACCGGGGAGCTGTTTTTT.

The V and J genes are TRBV27 and TRBJ1-2, with 7 bases aligning to TRBD1. The length of the CDR3 is 17 residues. Looked up from germline, CDR1 is MNHEY and CDR2 is SMNVEV (reference sequence). Trimming took 4 bases from V and 3 from J; bases not matched to a gene: 14. CDR3 nucleotide sequence: TGTGCCAGCAGTTCCTTAACAAACAGGGGCTGGGACTATGGCTACACCTTC. Protein sequence: CASSSLTNRGWDYGYTF.

The gene calls are TRBV19 and TRBJ2-1, with 8 bases lining up with TRBD1. The germline gives CDR1 LNHDA, CDR2 SQIVND (reference sequence). V trimming: 3 bases; J trimming: 7 bases; junction bases outside the gene matches: 11. This CDR3 region has 16 residues. The CDR3, as DNA: TGTGCCAGTAGTATTTTAGTGACAGGGGCGGGGAATGAGCAGTTCTTC. This translates into CASSILVTGAGNEQFF.